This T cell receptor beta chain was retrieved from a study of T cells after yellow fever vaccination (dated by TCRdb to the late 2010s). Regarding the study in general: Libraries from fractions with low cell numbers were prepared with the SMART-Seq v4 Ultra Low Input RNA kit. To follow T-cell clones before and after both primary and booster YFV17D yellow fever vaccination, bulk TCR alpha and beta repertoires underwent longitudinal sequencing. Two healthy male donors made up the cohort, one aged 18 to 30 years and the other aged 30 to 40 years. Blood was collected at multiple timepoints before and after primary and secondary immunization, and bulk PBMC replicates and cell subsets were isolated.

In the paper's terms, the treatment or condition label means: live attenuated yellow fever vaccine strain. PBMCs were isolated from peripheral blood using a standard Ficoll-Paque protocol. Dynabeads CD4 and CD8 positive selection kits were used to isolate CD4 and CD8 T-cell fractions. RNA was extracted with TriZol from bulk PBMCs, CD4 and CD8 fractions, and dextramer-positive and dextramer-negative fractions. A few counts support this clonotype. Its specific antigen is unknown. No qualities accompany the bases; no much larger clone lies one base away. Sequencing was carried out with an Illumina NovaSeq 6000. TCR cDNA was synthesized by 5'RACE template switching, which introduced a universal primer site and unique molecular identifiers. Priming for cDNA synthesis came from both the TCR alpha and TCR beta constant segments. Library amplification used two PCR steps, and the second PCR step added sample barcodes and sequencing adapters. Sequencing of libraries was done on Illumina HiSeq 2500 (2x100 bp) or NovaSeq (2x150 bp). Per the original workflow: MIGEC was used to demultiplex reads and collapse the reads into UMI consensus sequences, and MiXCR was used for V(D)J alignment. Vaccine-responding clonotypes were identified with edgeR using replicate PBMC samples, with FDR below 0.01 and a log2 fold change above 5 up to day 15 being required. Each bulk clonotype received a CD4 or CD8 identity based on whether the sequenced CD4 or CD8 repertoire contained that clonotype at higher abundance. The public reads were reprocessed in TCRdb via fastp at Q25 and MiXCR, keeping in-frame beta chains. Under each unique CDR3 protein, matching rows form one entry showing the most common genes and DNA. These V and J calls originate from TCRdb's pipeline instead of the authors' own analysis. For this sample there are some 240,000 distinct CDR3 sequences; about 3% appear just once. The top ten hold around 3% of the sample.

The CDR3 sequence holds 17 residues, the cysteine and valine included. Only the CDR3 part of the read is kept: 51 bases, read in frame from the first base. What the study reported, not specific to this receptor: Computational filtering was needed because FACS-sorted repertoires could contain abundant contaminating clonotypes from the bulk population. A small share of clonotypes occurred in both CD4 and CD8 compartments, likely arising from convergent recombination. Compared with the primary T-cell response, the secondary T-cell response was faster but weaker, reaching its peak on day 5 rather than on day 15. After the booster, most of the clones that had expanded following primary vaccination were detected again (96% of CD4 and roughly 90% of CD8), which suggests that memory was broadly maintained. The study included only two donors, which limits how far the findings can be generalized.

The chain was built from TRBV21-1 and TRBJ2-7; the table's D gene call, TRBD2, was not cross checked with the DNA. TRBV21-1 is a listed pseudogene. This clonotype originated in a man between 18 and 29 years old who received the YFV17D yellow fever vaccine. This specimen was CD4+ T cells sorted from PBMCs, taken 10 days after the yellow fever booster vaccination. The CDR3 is CASSKEIEGPGSCEQYV. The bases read TGTGCCAGCAGCAAAGAAATAGAAGGGCCCGGTTCGTGTGAGCAGTACGTC.